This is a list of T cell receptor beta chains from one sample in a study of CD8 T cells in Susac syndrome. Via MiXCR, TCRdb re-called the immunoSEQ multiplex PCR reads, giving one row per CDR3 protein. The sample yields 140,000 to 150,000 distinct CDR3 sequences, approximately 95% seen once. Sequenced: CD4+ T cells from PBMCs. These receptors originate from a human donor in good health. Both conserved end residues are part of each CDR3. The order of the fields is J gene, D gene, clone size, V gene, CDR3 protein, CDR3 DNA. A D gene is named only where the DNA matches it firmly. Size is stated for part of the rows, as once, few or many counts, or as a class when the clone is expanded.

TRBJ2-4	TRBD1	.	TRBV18	CASSPDRAAKNIQYF	TGTGCCAGCTCACCCGACAGGGCAGCCAAAAACATTCAGTACTTC
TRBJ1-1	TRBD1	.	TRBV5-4	CASSLQTGAREAFF	TGTGCCAGCAGCTTGCAGACAGGGGCCAGGGAAGCTTTCTTT
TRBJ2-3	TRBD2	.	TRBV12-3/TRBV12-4	CASSIRDYTDTQYF	TGTGCCAGCAGTATTCGGGACTACACAGATACGCAGTATTTT
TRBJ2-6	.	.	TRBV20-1	CSARPRNGRVSGANVLTF	TGCAGTGCTAGACCCCGAAACGGCAGGGTCTCTGGGGCCAACGTCCTGACTTTC
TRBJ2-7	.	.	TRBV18	CASSQGVVLEQYF	TGTGCCAGCTCACAGGGGGTTGTCCTCGAGCAGTACTTC
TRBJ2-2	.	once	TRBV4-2	CASNQQGGNTGELFF	TGTGCCAGCAACCAACAGGGTGGAAACACCGGGGAGCTGTTTTTT
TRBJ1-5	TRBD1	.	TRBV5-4	CASSWSSGTGQYQPQHF	TGTGCCAGCAGCTGGAGCTCCGGGACAGGGCAGTATCAGCCCCAGCATTTT
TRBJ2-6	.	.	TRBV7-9	CASSFGGFSGANVLTF	TGTGCCAGCAGCTTTGGGGGTTTTTCTGGGGCCAACGTCCTGACTTTC
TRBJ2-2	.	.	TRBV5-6	CASGRNWAGELFF	TGTGCCAGCGGGAGAAATTGGGCCGGGGAGCTGTTTTTT
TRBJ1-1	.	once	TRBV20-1	CSARAGTEAFF	TGCAGTGCTAGAGCTGGGACTGAAGCTTTCTTT
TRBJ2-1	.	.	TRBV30	CAWSVQVGVYNEQFF	TGTGCCTGGAGTGTACAGGTAGGGGTCTACAATGAGCAGTTCTTC
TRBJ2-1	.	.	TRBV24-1	CATSDPGVEQFF	TGTGCCACCAGTGACCCAGGGGTGGAGCAGTTCTTC
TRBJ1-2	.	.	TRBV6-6	CASSPEGSNYGYTF	TGTGCCAGCAGCCCGGAGGGGAGCAACTATGGCTACACCTTC
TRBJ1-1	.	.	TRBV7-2	CACSRPKNTEAFF	TGTGCCTGCAGCCGACCAAAGAACACTGAAGCTTTCTTT
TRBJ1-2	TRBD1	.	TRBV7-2	CASSLAVGQGNYGYTF	TGTGCCAGCAGCTTAGCAGTGGGACAGGGAAACTATGGCTACACCTTC
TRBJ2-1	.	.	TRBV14	CASSQDLAGAYGEQFF	TGTGCCAGCAGCCAAGATTTGGCAGGGGCGTACGGTGAGCAGTTCTTC
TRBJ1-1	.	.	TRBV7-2	CASSSAQETEAFF	TGTGCCAGCAGCTCCGCGCAAGAAACTGAAGCTTTCTTT
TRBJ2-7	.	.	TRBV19	CASSVSTNEQYF	TGTGCCAGTAGCGTATCAACCAACGAGCAGTACTTC
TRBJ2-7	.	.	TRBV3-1	CASSPQADPSYLQYF	TGTGCCAGCAGCCCCCAAGCGGATCCTTCCTATCTGCAGTACTTC
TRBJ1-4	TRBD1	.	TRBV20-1	CSATLDREEEKLFF	TGCAGTGCAACGCTGGACAGGGAGGAAGAAAAACTGTTTTTT
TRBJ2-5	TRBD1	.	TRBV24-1	CATSHPQGDETQYF	TGTGCCACCAGCCACCCGCAGGGGGATGAGACCCAGTACTTC
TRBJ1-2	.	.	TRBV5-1	CASSLVAEVGGYTF	TGCGCCAGCAGCTTGGTCGCTGAAGTAGGAGGCTACACCTTC
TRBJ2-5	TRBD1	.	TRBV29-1	CSVRTGNQETQYF	TGCAGCGTCAGGACAGGGAACCAAGAGACCCAGTACTTC
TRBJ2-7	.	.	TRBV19	CASSIASGPNYEQYF	TGTGCCAGTAGTATAGCGTCTGGGCCGAACTACGAGCAGTACTTC